A single sample gave rise to the 28 T cell receptor beta chains below, sequenced in a study of blood T cell repertoires in COVID-19. Profiled with immunoSEQ multiplex PCR; TCRdb holds only in-frame clones, not every one. The data show under 75,000 clones, around 92% seen once. Material for sequencing was peripheral blood. The receptors come from a man between 45 and 60 years old with active COVID-19.

The genes are TRBV4-1 and TRBJ2-7, with TRBD2 as a possible D gene (5 bases). The CDR3 has 14 residues. Germline V gene sequence: CDR1 MGHRA, CDR2 YSYEKL. V lost 1 base, J lost 2 bases, and 9 bases lay in between. The CDR3 is CASSQGGSTYEQYF. CDR3 DNA: TGCGCCAGCAGCCAAGGAGGGAGTACCTACGAGCAGTACTTC.

The chain links TRBV19 to TRBJ2-3; D possibly corresponds to TRBD2 (7 bases). Trimming took off 3 bases at V and 4 bases at J, with 14 bases between the two ends. The germline V gene encodes CDR1 LNHDA and CDR2 SQIVND (reference sequence). The CDR3 runs to 15 residues. The CDR3: CASSIKGGASDTQYF. Here the CDR3 DNA reads TGTGCCAGTAGTATTAAAGGGGGGGCATCAGATACGCAGTATTTT. Looking up the rest from reference TRBV19 and TRBJ2-3 gives the full variable domain: DGGITQSPKYLFRKEGQNVTLSCEQNLNHDAMYWYRQDPGQGLRLIYYSQIVNDFQKGDIAEGYSVSREKKESFPLTVTSAQKNPTAFYLCASSIKGGASDTQYFGPGTRLTVL.

The chain employs TRBV2 and TRBJ2-7; D is uncertain. Trimming shortened V by 8 bases and J by 1 base, and 12 bases separated the two germline ends. Germline CDR1 is SNHLY and CDR2 is FYNNEI. This CDR3 has 13 residues. CDR3 protein: CASFIVDSYEQYF. CDR3 nucleotide sequence: TGTGCCAGCTTCATAGTAGATTCCTACGAGCAGTACTTC.

This chain connects TRBV5-1 to TRBJ2-3, with 9 bases that match TRBD1. The CDR3 consists of 16 residues. CDR1 and CDR2 (germline): SGHRS, YFSETQ. V lost 4 bases, J lost 6 bases, and 12 bases stayed unmatched. In DNA, the CDR3 is TGCGCCAGCAGCGTACAGGGGGCCACGACAATGGATACGCAGTATTTT. Residues: CASSVQGATTMDTQYF.

The rearrangement joins TRBV19 to TRBJ2-7, with D perhaps matching TRBD2 (6 bases). Trimming removed 4 bases from V and 3 bases from J, with 16 bases in between. Germline assignment: CDR1 LNHDA and CDR2 SQIVND (reference sequence). The CDR3 runs 15 residues. The CDR3 region has the DNA TGTGCCAGTAGTAAGGAGACAGCGGGCAGCTACGAGCAGTACTTC. Its translation: CASSKETAGSYEQYF.

The chain is built from TRBV5-4 and TRBJ1-1, with TRBD1 matching over 8 bases. The CDR3 totals 14 residues. Germline CDR1 and CDR2: SGHNT and YYREEE (reference sequence). V lost 4 bases, J lost 0 bases, and 2 bases stayed unmatched. The chain's CDR3 is CASSATGVNTEAFF. The CDR3 nucleotides are TGTGCCAGCAGCGCGACAGGGGTGAACACTGAAGCTTTCTTT.

The chain links TRBV7-6 to TRBJ2-1, with 8 bases that match TRBD2. V trimming: 0 bases; J trimming: 2 bases; junction bases outside the gene matches: 6. CDR1 SGHVS and CDR2 FNYEAQ come from the germline V gene. The CDR3 consists of 17 residues. In DNA, the CDR3 is TGTGCCAGCAGCTTAGCGCGAGGCGGGGGGACCTACAATGAGCAGTTCTTC. Residues: CASSLARGGGTYNEQFF.

This chain uses TRBV18 with TRBJ1-5; possibly TRBD1 for D (5 bases). The V end was cut by 2 bases, the J end by 8 bases, with 10 bases between. CDR3 length: 13 amino acids. Germline CDR1 KGHSH, CDR2 LQKENI. CDR3 in amino acids: CASSPGPGEPQHF. In DNA form, the CDR3 reads TGTGCCAGCTCACCAGGGCCGGGGGAGCCCCAGCATTTT. The full variable domain, rest sourced from reference TRBV18 and TRBJ1-5, is NAGVMQNPRHLVRRRGQEARLRCSPMKGHSHVYWYRQLPEEGLKFMVYLQKENIIDESGMPKERFSAEFPKEGPSILRIQQVVRGDSAAYFCASSPGPGEPQHFGDGTRLSIL.

This sequence joins TRBV5-1 and TRBJ1-5; TRBD1 matches at 9 bases. V dropped 4 bases and J dropped 6; count of bases not matched to a gene: 8. The CDR3 length is 15 residues. CDR1 SGHRS and CDR2 YFSETQ come from the germline V gene. CDR3 sequence reads: CASSPRTGEGQPQHF. The CDR3 coding sequence is TGCGCCAGCAGCCCCAGGACAGGGGAGGGTCAGCCCCAGCATTTT.

The genes are TRBV6-6 and TRBJ1-2; the match to TRBD1 covers 9 bases. Unmatched junction bases numbered 5, after V lost 5 bases and J lost 7 bases. CDR1 and CDR2 (germline): MNHNY, SVGAGI (reference sequence). The CDR3 has 13 residues. Here the CDR3 reads CASSHRDRVGYTF. As DNA, the CDR3 is TGTGCCAGCAGTCACCGGGACAGGGTTGGCTACACCTTC.

The chain combines TRBV28 with TRBJ1-1; tentative D call: TRBD1 (5 bases). Germline V gives CDR1 MDHEN, CDR2 SYDVKM. CDR3 length: 13 amino acids. V lost 2 bases and J lost 1, with 5 bases in between. DNA for the CDR3: TGTGCCAGCAGTTTACAGGGGAACACTGAAGCTTTCTTT. Translated, it gives CASSLQGNTEAFF.

The chain recombines TRBV4-1 with TRBJ2-7; 9 bases align to TRBD1. CDR1 and CDR2 from the germline V gene are MGHRA and YSYEKL. The CDR3 runs to 14 residues. The ends lost 1 base at V and 3 bases at J; junction bases unmatched: 1. CDR3 residues: CASSQVGQGYEQYF. The CDR3 DNA follows: TGCGCCAGCAGCCAAGTGGGACAGGGCTACGAGCAGTACTTC.

The rearrangement links TRBV5-1 to TRBJ2-5; 15 nucleotides line up with TRBD2. CDR3 length: 16 residues. CDR1 and CDR2 (germline): SGHRS, YFSETQ. Trimming removed 4 bases from V and 2 bases from J; junction bases left unmatched: 3. CDR3 protein: CASSKGLAGGQETQYF. The CDR3 DNA reads TGCGCCAGCAGCAAAGGACTAGCGGGGGGGCAAGAGACCCAGTACTTC. The full variable domain, with the rest looked up from reference TRBV5-1 and TRBJ2-5, is KAGVTQTPRYLIKTRGQQVTLSCSPISGHRSVSWYQQTPGQGLQFLFEYFSETQRNKGNFPGRFSGRQFSNSRSEMNVSTLELGDSALYLCASSKGLAGGQETQYFGPGTRLLVL.

The rearrangement uses TRBV7-9 and TRBJ1-2, with 9 bases matching TRBD1. CDR1 and CDR2 from the germline V gene are SEHNR and FQNEAQ (reference sequence). J was trimmed by 5 bases and V by 4 bases; bases with no gene match: 5. This CDR3 spans 14 amino acids. CDR3 sequence reads: CASSSSGTGYGYTF. The CDR3 bases are TGTGCCAGCAGCTCCTCCGGGACAGGGTATGGCTACACCTTC.

The chain carries TRBV7-9 and TRBJ1-4; D perhaps matches TRBD1 (6 bases). Trimming took off 5 bases at V and 2 bases at J, with 12 bases between the two ends. The CDR3 is 15 residues long. CDR1 is SEHNR, CDR2 FQNEAQ, per germline (reference sequence). CDR3: CASSPSQGTNEKLFF. The CDR3 nucleotides read TGTGCCAGCAGCCCTTCACAGGGTACTAATGAAAAACTGTTTTTT.

This rearrangement joins TRBV12-5 to TRBJ2-7, with TRBD2 matching 8 bases. The length of the CDR3 is 17 residues. With 2 bases clipped from V and 3 bases from J, the junction kept 12 bases outside the gene matches. Germline V gene sequence: CDR1 LGHNT, CDR2 FRNRAP. The CDR3 DNA sequence: TGTGCTAGTGGTTTGTCAGGGCGGGGGGACATCCACTACGAGCAGTACTTC. Protein product: CASGLSGRGDIHYEQYF.

This chain joins TRBV4-1 and TRBJ2-2, with 8 positions matching TRBD1. Germline-derived CDR1 and CDR2 are MGHRA and YSYEKL. CDR3 length: 19 residues. Trimming cost V 0 bases and J 4 bases; bases outside gene matches: 13. The CDR3 sequence: CASSQDWTSGQAPTGELFF. CDR3 nucleotides: TGCGCCAGCAGCCAAGATTGGACTTCGGGACAGGCACCCACCGGGGAGCTGTTTTTT.

The rearrangement joins TRBV5-1 to TRBJ2-2, with a weak D call TRBD1 (5 bases). Germline-derived CDR1 and CDR2 are SGHRS and YFSETQ. The CDR3 is 15 amino acids. The V and J ends lost 2 bases and 4 bases respectively, with 12 bases between them. CDR3 sequence reads: CASSFVQGSTGELFF. The CDR3 nucleotides are TGCGCCAGCAGCTTTGTCCAGGGCTCCACCGGGGAGCTGTTTTTT.

The V and J genes are TRBV5-1 and TRBJ2-2; possible D gene TRBD1, 7 bases. The germline V gene has CDR1 SGHRS and CDR2 YFSETQ. The CDR3 extends over 18 amino acids. Trimming cost V 0 bases and J 1 base, with 16 bases left between them. CDR3 sequence: CASSLDPQGGLNTGELFF. The CDR3 DNA is TGCGCCAGCAGCTTGGACCCCCAGGGGGGACTGAACACCGGGGAGCTGTTTTTT.

The chain recombines TRBV12-3 or TRBV12-4 with TRBJ2-1; D is undetermined. CDR3 length equals 10 residues. Trimming left V 6 bases short and J 7 bases short, with 4 bases between. The CDR3 reads CASSQNEQFF. In DNA form, the CDR3 reads TGTGCCAGCAGCCAGAATGAGCAGTTCTTC.

CDR3 nucleotides: TGTGCCAGCAGCCAGGTCGGCGGGAGATACAATGAGCAGTTCTTC. Translating it yields CASSQVGGRYNEQFF. This chain joins TRBV7-9 and TRBJ2-1; 7 nucleotides match TRBD2. J gave up 4 bases and V 5 bases, and 8 bases lay outside the gene matches. CDR1 is SEHNR, CDR2 FQNEAQ, per germline (reference sequence). The length of the CDR3 is 15 residues. The whole variable domain, filled in from reference TRBV7-9 and TRBJ2-1, reads DTGVSQNPRHKITKRGQNVTFRCDPISEHNRLYWYRQTLGQGPEFLTYFQNEAQLEKSRLLSDRFSAERPKGSFSTLEIQRTEQGDSAMYLCASSQVGGRYNEQFFGPGTRLTVL.

This chain connects TRBV25-1 to TRBJ2-4, with 9 bases that match TRBD1. CDR3 length: 17 amino acids. J was trimmed by 1 base and V by 5 bases; bases with no gene match: 9. Germline CDR1 is MGHDK and CDR2 is SYGVNS. CDR3 in DNA: TGTGCCAGCAGTCCCGGGACAGGGATGGTGGCCAAAAACATTCAGTACTTC. Amino acid sequence: CASSPGTGMVAKNIQYF. Variable domain in full (rest from reference TRBV25-1 and TRBJ2-4): EADIYQTPRYLVIGTGKKITLECSQTMGHDKMYWYQQDPGMELHLIHYSYGVNSTEKGDLSSESTVSRIRTEHFPLTLESARPSHTSQYLCASSPGTGMVAKNIQYFGAGTRLSVL.

The rearrangement uses TRBV28 and TRBJ2-3; 11 bases agree with TRBD2. CDR1 and CDR2 from the germline V gene are MDHEN and SYDVKM. The CDR3 loop spans 16 amino acids. Trimming removed 1 base from V and 3 bases from J; junction bases left unmatched: 3. This CDR3 reads CASSLFRLAGTDTQYF. The CDR3 DNA is TGTGCCAGCAGTTTATTCCGACTAGCGGGAACAGATACGCAGTATTTT.

CDR3: CATSNPGVPNQPQHF. The CDR3 nucleotides are TGTGCCACCAGCAACCCCGGGGTCCCAAATCAGCCCCAGCATTTT. The chain links TRBV15 to TRBJ1-5, with no clear D. The V end lost 4 bases, the J end lost 4 bases, and 14 bases lay between the germline ends. This CDR3 region has 15 residues. Germline CDR1 reads LNHNV; CDR2 reads YYDKDF (reference sequence).

The rearrangement uses TRBV7-2 and TRBJ2-7, with D possibly being TRBD1 (6 bases). Germline V lookup: CDR1 SGHTA, CDR2 FQGNSA. The CDR3 length is 16 residues. Between the trimmed V and J ends, which lost 5 bases and 3 bases, there was a span of 20 bases. DNA for the CDR3: TGTGCCAGCAGCCCCGCCTTTGGGGGCGGACACTACGAGCAGTACTTC. The encoded protein is CASSPAFGGGHYEQYF.

This rearrangement joins TRBV6-5 to TRBJ1-1, with TRBD1 as a possible D gene (5 bases). Germline CDR1 MNHEY, CDR2 SVGAGI. V was clipped by 10 bases and J by 4 bases, with 22 bases between them. The length of the CDR3 is 15 residues. DNA of the CDR3: TGTGCCACCTCTCACGGGAGGGGCGAGGGCACTGAAGCTTTCTTT. The encoded protein is CATSHGRGEGTEAFF.

The V gene is TRBV5-4, the J gene TRBJ1-5; D is unclear. Germline values: CDR1 SGHNT, CDR2 YYREEE (reference sequence). The CDR3 covers 14 residues. The V gene lost 2 bases and the J gene lost 0 bases, with 6 bases spanning the gap. CDR3 in amino acids: CASSFSDSNQPQHF. The CDR3 nucleotides read TGTGCCAGCAGCTTCAGTGATAGCAATCAGCCCCAGCATTTT.

In this sample, this clone turned up a few times. This chain uses TRBV19 with TRBJ1-4; D not certain. V was shortened by 5 bases and J by 0 bases, with 10 bases between the two germline ends. The CDR3 runs 15 residues. Germline-derived CDR1 and CDR2 are LNHDA and SQIVND (reference sequence). CDR3 sequence: CASSASGATNEKLFF. The CDR3 DNA reads TGTGCCAGTAGTGCTTCAGGTGCAACTAATGAAAAACTGTTTTTT.